The clone carrying this T cell receptor (beta chain) was recorded a few times. The target antigen is unknown. It was cDNA, reverse transcribed from extracted RNA, that served as the sequencing template. Assay: immunoSEQ multiplex PCR; the TCRdb copy retains only in-frame clones and omits some. The sample shows around 140,000 clones, around 47% of them seen only once. The data originate from a study of CD8+ T cells in alopecia areata. The overall study: Each of the treated patients was given oral tofacitinib, 5 to 10 mg twice daily, for moderate-to-severe alopecia areata. Tofacitinib ran for 6 to 18 months before 6 months off drug. Whole-study findings and limits: TCR sharing across patients was less clear than in mice, possibly HLA-related. Especially in alopecia totalis/universalis, lesional scalp showed greater clonality than normal scalp did.

CDR1 is SGHTA and CDR2 is FQGTGA in the germline V gene. The CDR3 is 13 amino acids. V lost 2 bases to trimming and J lost 4 bases; unmatched junction nucleotides: 0. Source material: CD4+ T cells sorted from blood. The TCR originated in a human donor with alopecia areata. The chain combines TRBV7-3 with TRBJ2-3; TRBD2 aligns across 7 bases. The chain's CDR3 is CASSLAGADTQYF. As DNA, the CDR3 is TGTGCCAGCAGCTTAGCGGGAGCAGATACGCAGTATTTT. Together with reference TRBV7-3 and TRBJ2-3, the CDR3 gives the full variable domain: GAGVSQTPSNKVTEKGKYVELRCDPISGHTALYWYRQSLGQGPEFLIYFQGTGAADDSGLPNDRFFAVRPEGSVSTLKIQRTERGDSAVYLCASSLAGADTQYFGPGTRLTVL.